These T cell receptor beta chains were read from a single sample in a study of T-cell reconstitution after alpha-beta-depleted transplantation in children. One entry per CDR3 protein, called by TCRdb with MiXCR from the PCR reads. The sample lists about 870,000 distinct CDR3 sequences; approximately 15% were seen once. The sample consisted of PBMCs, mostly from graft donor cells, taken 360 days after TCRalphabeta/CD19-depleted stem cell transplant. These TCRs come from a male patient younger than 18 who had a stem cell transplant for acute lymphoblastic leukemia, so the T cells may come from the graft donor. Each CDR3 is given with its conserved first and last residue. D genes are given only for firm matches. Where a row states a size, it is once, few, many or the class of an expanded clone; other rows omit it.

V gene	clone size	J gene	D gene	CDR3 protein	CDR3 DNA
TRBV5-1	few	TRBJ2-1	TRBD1	CASSLGIGTGYYNEQFF	TGCGCCAGCAGCTTGGGTATCGGGACAGGCTACTACAATGAGCAGTTCTTC
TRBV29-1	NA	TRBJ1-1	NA	CSVDSDGLNTEAFF	TGCAGCGTTGATTCGGACGGCTTGAACACTGAAGCTTTCTTT
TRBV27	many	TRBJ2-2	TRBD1	CASSLAQGVRGTGELFF	TGTGCCAGCAGTTTGGCTCAGGGGGTACGTGGAACCGGGGAGCTGTTTTTT
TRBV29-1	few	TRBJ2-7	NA	CSVETPSAREQYF	TGCAGCGTTGAAACCCCCTCGGCAAGGGAGCAGTACTTC
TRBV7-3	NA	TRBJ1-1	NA	CASSSWGGLGKTEAFF	TGTGCCAGCAGCTCCTGGGGGGGACTGGGAAAGACTGAAGCTTTCTTT
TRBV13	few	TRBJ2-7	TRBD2	CASSLEGSGRLDEQYF	TGTGCCAGCAGCTTAGAGGGTAGCGGGAGATTGGACGAGCAGTACTTC
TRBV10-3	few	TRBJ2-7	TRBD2	CAITRTSGNYEQYF	TGTGCCATCACCCGGACTAGCGGGAACTACGAGCAGTACTTC
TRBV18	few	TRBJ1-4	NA	CASSLIPSRLGVEKLFF	TGTGCCAGCTCACTCATTCCCTCCCGCTTGGGTGTGGAAAAACTGTTTTTT
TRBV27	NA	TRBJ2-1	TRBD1	CASSFGDREGNEQFF	TGTGCCAGCAGTTTTGGGGACAGGGAGGGCAATGAGCAGTTCTTC
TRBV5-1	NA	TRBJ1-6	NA	CASSLVVVRGGSPLHF	TGCGCCAGCAGCTTGGTAGTTGTTAGGGGTGGGTCACCCCTCCACTTT
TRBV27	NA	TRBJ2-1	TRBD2	CASSTRSAGRSYNEQFF	TGTGCCAGCAGTACCCGATCAGCGGGAAGGTCCTACAATGAGCAGTTCTTC
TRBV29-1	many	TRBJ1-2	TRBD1	CSVSRTGLAGYTF	TGCAGCGTTTCTCGGACAGGTTTAGCTGGCTACACCTTC
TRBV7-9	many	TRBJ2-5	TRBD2	CASSYGTSGGHQYF	TGTGCCAGCAGCTACGGGACTAGCGGCGGACACCAGTACTTC
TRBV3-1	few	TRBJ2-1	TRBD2	CASSPQTSGHFNEQFF	TGTGCCAGCAGTCCCCAGACTAGCGGCCACTTCAATGAGCAGTTCTTC
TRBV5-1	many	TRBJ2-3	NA	CASSSSTPDTQYF	TGCGCCAGCAGCTCTTCCACCCCAGATACGCAGTATTTT
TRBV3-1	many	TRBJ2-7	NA	CASRKQGSSYEQYF	TGTGCCAGCAGGAAGCAGGGGAGCTCCTACGAGCAGTACTTC
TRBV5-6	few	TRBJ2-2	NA	CASSLFSPANTGELFF	TGTGCCAGCAGCTTGTTTAGCCCTGCGAACACCGGGGAGCTGTTTTTT
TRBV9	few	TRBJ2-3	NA	CASSVGLGSVSTDTQYF	TGTGCCAGCAGCGTAGGTTTGGGGAGCGTTAGCACAGATACGCAGTATTTT
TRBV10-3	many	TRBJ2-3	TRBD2	CATCSERDRTDTQYF	TGTGCCACCTGCTCTGAGCGGGATAGGACAGATACGCAGTATTTT
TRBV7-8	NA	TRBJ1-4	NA	CASSFIRAPLTNEKLFF	TGTGCCAGCAGCTTTATCCGGGCGCCCCTGACTAATGAAAAACTGTTTTTT
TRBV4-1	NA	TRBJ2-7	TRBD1	CASSQPTGGKGYEQYF	TGCGCCAGCAGCCAGCCGACAGGGGGTAAGGGCTACGAGCAGTACTTC
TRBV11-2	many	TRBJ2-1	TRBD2	CASSLRLAGGNEQFF	TGTGCCAGCAGCTTACGACTAGCGGGAGGGAATGAGCAGTTCTTC
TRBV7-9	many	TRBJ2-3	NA	CASSLRGGADTQYF	TGTGCCAGCAGCTTAAGAGGGGGGGCGGATACGCAGTATTTT
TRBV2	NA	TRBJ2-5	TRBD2	CASSENSLAGETQYF	TGTGCCAGCAGTGAAAATAGTCTAGCGGGAGAGACCCAGTACTTC
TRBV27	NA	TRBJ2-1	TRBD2	CASSLAGGPITEQFF	TGTGCCAGCAGTTTAGCGGGAGGGCCAATTACTGAGCAGTTCTTC
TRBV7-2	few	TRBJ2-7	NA	CASSLIRSLSYEQYF	TGTGCCAGCAGCTTAATAAGGTCCCTATCCTACGAGCAGTACTTC
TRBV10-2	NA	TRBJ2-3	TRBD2	CASSESGRRGYTDTQYF	TGCGCCAGCAGTGAGTCGGGTCGGCGGGGGTACACAGATACGCAGTATTTT
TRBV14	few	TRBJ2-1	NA	CASSSQTQGWGYNEQFF	TGTGCCAGCAGCTCACAAACACAGGGCTGGGGGTACAATGAGCAGTTCTTC
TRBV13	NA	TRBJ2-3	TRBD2	CASSSPLAGRGDTQYF	TGTGCCAGCAGCTCGCCACTAGCGGGAAGGGGGGATACGCAGTATTTT
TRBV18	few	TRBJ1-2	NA	CASSPRRQNYGYTF	TGTGCCAGCTCACCAAGGCGGCAGAACTATGGCTACACCTTC
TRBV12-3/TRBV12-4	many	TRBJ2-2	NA	CASSSWEDYTGELFF	TGTGCCAGCAGTTCGTGGGAGGACTACACCGGGGAGCTGTTTTTT
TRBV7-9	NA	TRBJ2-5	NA	CASRMSQETQYF	TGTGCCAGCAGGATGAGTCAAGAGACCCAGTACTTC
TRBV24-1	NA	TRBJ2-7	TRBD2	CATSDSGGLAGGYEQYF	TGTGCCACCAGTGATTCTGGAGGGCTAGCGGGGGGCTACGAGCAGTACTTC
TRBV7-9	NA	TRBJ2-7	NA	CASSSPNYYEQYF	TGTGCCAGCAGCTCCCCCAACTACTACGAGCAGTACTTC
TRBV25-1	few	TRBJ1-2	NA	CASSELQGIGYGYTF	TGTGCCAGCAGTGAATTGCAGGGGATAGGGTATGGCTACACCTTC
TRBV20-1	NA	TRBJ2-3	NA	CSARGQRATDTQYF	TGCAGTGCTAGAGGACAACGGGCCACAGATACGCAGTATTTT
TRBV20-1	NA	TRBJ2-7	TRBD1	CSARDLLTGVEQYF	TGCAGTGCTAGAGATCTTTTGACAGGGGTCGAGCAGTACTTC
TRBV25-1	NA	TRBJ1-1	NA	CASSDPPGAEAFF	TGTGCCAGCAGTGACCCCCCGGGGGCGGAAGCTTTCTTT
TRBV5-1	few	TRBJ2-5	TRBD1	CASSPGTGSQTQYF	TGCGCCAGCAGCCCCGGGACAGGGTCTCAGACCCAGTACTTC
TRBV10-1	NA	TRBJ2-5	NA	CASSESKQIYQETQYF	TGCGCCAGCAGTGAGTCGAAACAGATATACCAAGAGACCCAGTACTTC
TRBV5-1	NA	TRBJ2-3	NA	CASSFLLPGMTDTQYF	TGCGCCAGCAGCTTCCTCCTACCGGGAATGACAGATACGCAGTATTTT
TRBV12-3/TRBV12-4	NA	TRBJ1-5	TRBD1	CASSFGVGTGPNQPQHF	TGTGCCAGCAGTTTTGGGGTTGGGACAGGGCCCAATCAGCCCCAGCATTTT
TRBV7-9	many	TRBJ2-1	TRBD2	CASSSRGGSSYNEQFF	TGTGCCAGCAGCTCCCGCGGGGGGAGCTCCTACAATGAGCAGTTCTTC
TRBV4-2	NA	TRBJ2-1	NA	CASSHGTGEQFF	TGTGCCAGCAGCCATGGTACCGGTGAGCAGTTCTTC
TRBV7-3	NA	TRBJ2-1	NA	CASSLNRIGANNEQFF	TGTGCCAGCAGCTTAAACCGGATAGGGGCTAACAATGAGCAGTTCTTC
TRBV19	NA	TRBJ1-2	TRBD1	CASSGTDTLDTF	TGTGCCAGTTCCGGGACAGACACGTTGGACACCTTC
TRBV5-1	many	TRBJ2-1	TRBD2	CASSLPAGGYNEQFF	TGCGCCAGCAGCTTGCCAGCGGGAGGCTACAATGAGCAGTTCTTC
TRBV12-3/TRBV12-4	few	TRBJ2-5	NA	CASSLFSTGQETQYF	TGTGCCAGCAGTTTGTTTTCTACAGGGCAAGAGACCCAGTACTTC
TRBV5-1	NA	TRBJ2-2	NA	CASSSRASPNTGELFF	TGCGCCAGCAGCTCCCGTGCGAGCCCGAACACCGGGGAGCTGTTTTTT
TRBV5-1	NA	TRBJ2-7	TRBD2	CASSLVAGFSYEQYF	TGCGCCAGCAGCTTGGTAGCGGGCTTCTCCTACGAGCAGTACTTC
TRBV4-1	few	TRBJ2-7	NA	CASSQENRGKGTYEQYF	TGCGCCAGCAGCCAAGAGAATCGGGGCAAAGGGACCTACGAGCAGTACTTC
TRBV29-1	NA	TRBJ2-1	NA	CSAGGWGYSYNEQFF	TGCAGCGCCGGCGGTTGGGGCTACTCCTACAATGAGCAGTTCTTC
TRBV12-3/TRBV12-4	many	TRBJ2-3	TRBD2	CASSLRDYFSTDTQYF	TGTGCCAGCAGTTTAAGGGACTACTTCTCCACAGATACGCAGTATTTT
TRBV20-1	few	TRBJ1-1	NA	CSARSGHFMNTEAFF	TGCAGTGCTAGATCCGGACACTTCATGAACACTGAAGCTTTCTTT
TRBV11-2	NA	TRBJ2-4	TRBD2	CAILGLAENIQYF	TGTGCCATCCTGGGACTAGCGGAAAACATTCAGTACTTC
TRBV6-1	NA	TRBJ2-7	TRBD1	CASLQGARYEQYF	TGTGCCAGCTTACAGGGGGCGAGGTACGAGCAGTACTTC
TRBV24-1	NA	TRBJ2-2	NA	CATGATGRSGELFF	TGTGCCACCGGAGCTACCGGACGATCCGGGGAGCTGTTTTTT
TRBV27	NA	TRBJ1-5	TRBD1	CASSAVQGSNQPQHF	TGTGCCAGCAGTGCGGTACAGGGGAGCAATCAGCCCCAGCATTTT
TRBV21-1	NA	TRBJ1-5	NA	CASSNYTRGDQPQHF	TGTGCCAGCAGCAATTATACCAGGGGGGATCAGCCCCAGCATTTT
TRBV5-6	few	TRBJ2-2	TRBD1	CASSLTGTGGELFF	TGTGCCAGCAGTCTCACCGGGACAGGGGGGGAGCTGTTTTTT